This T cell receptor (beta chain) is drawn from a study of blood T cell repertoires in COVID-19. CDR3 length equals 16 residues. With 4 bases clipped from V and 1 base from J, the junction kept 6 bases outside the gene matches. Germline assignment: CDR1 SGHDN and CDR2 FVKESK. The sample holds a few counts of this clone. Under the authors' procedure: Nucleated cell counts were estimated from reference gene primer amplification. TCRdb keeps only in-frame clones here, not all; method: immunoSEQ multiplex PCR. That table furnishes V, J and clone size, whereas the DNA furnished D and trimming. The sample lists some 410,000 clones; approximately 87% were seen once.

The chain employs TRBV14 and TRBJ2-5; 10 positions agree with TRBD2. This clonotype was obtained from a woman in her twenties or thirties with acute COVID-19. Sequencing used PBMCs or T cells enriched from blood (not recorded which). This CDR3 reads CASSRLAGALQETQYF. CDR3 in DNA: TGTGCCAGCAGCCGCCTAGCGGGGGCCCTCCAAGAGACCCAGTACTTC.